The T cell receptor (beta chain) under discussion was sequenced for a study of CD8+ T cells in alopecia areata (dated by TCRdb to 2017 to 2018). With respect to the entire study: Treated patients were enrolled in an open-label pilot trial of oral tofacitinib, 5 to 10 mg twice daily, for moderate-to-severe alopecia areata. Tofacitinib was administered for 6 to 18 months, and 6 months of follow-up off drug were then conducted to assess delayed response and recurrence. In both human patients and the C3H/HeJ mouse model, the study applied high-throughput TCRbeta sequencing to look at T cell clonal expansion in alopecia areata. In humans, TCRbeta sequencing was performed on scalp tissue and on sorted CD4+ and CD8+ peripheral blood T cells from healthy controls and from patients with patchy or totalis/universalis alopecia areata. Biopsies were taken from tofacitinib-treated patients at baseline and at 4 and 24 weeks of treatment, and a later scalp biopsy was taken in several of the tofacitinib-treated patients. Clonality in the scalp was compared among normal scalp (n=4), patchy alopecia areata scalp (n=8), and alopecia totalis/universalis scalp (n=8). RNA was extracted with the PAXgene miRNA kit for fixed scalp, the miRNeasy kit for PBMCs, and the RNeasy kit for mouse skin. Amplification of TCRbeta CDR3 regions was done by immunoSEQ multiplex PCR using 35 Vbeta forward primers and 13 Jbeta reverse primers.

In its sample, this clone was seen a few times. There is no known antigen for this receptor. Per-base qualities were not stored, and no clone one base away is much larger. What the authors observed across the whole study: Higher clonality and more expanded CD8+ clones were observed in lesional scalp than in normal scalp, particularly in alopecia totalis/universalis, a finding suggestive of antigenic drive. Resident alphabeta T cells in normal human skin are also sequenced, complicating scalp TCR repertoire analysis, unlike mouse skin dominated by gammadelta T cells. Shared TCR sequences between patients were less evident than in mice, which may be partly attributable to HLA diversity in the patient population.

The method was the immunoSEQ multiplex PCR assay. For TCR sequencing, RNA was extracted from every sample and reverse transcribed into cDNA to serve as template. SuperScript III was used for first-strand cDNA synthesis, primed with a 2:1 mix of oligo-dT and random hexamers. Amplification bias was assessed with a synthetic immune receptor repertoire, and residual bias was removed computationally. On the study's bioinformatics: After raw reads were preprocessed to remove errors, the CDR3 was defined following IMGT conventions as running from the conserved cysteine to phenylalanine. Clonality was computed as 1 minus the Shannon entropy, with the entropy normalized by log2 of the number of productive unique TCRs. Whether scalp clones were CD4 or CD8 was inferred by matching scalp TCRbeta sequences against CD4 and CD8 repertoires sorted from blood. Here the immuneACCESS table is served through TCRdb, limited to in-frame sequences with V and J called. Missing clones are a known gap in these copies; in checked studies unresolved V genes cover under half, and the rest lacks a known reason. The V and J calls and clone size were taken over from that table, and D and trimming were inferred from the DNA. A total of around 140,000 clones appear in this sample, around 47% of them only once. The ten largest clones take up roughly 7.5% of the sample.

Peripheral blood and lesional scalp punch biopsies were obtained from patients with alopecia areata. PBMCs were separated by density centrifugation and stained for CD3, CD4 and CD8, after which CD4+ and CD8+ T cells were sorted on a FACSAria. The CDR3 starts with the cysteine, ends with the phenylalanine, and has 13 residues. Left in the record is the CDR3 DNA by itself, 39 bases read in frame from the first base. V loses 0 bases, J loses 9 bases, and the germline ends lie 11 bases apart. The germline V gene sets CDR1 to SQVTM and CDR2 to ANQGSEA. Sample: CD4+ T cells sorted from blood. The TCR comes from a human donor with alopecia areata. The rearranged chain carries TRBV29-1 and TRBJ2-2; a confident D gene designation cannot be given. The CDR3 region reads CSVEDRWDRELFF. At the DNA level, the sequence is TGCAGCGTTGAAGATCGATGGGATCGGGAGCTGTTTTTT.